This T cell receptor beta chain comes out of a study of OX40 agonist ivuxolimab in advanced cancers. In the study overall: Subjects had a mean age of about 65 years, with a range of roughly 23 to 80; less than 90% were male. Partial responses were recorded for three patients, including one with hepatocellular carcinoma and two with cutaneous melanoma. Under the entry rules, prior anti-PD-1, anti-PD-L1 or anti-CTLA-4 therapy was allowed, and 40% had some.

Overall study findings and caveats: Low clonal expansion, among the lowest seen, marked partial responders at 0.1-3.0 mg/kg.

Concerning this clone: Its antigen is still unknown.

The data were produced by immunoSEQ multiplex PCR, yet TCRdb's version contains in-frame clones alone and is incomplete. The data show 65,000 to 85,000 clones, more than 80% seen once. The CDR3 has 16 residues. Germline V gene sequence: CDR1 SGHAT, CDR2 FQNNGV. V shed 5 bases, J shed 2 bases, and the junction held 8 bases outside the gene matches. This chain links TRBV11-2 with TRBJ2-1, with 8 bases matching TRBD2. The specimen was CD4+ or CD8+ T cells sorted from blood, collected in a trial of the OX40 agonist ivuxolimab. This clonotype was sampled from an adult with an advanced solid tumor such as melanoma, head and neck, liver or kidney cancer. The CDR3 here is CASSGIAGIAYNEQFF. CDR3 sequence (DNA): TGTGCCAGCAGCGGGATAGCGGGAATAGCCTACAATGAGCAGTTCTTC.